This T cell receptor beta chain emerged from a study of T cell responses to AZD1222 COVID-19 vaccine. The assay was immunoSEQ multiplex PCR, and TCRdb's table has in-frame clones only and misses some. The sample contains about 100,000 clones, 89% of which appear only once. Germline-derived CDR1 and CDR2 are MGHDK and SYGVNS. This CDR3 spans 13 amino acids. J lost 8 bases, V lost 6 bases, and 6 bases had no gene match. V gene TRBV25-1 combines with J gene TRBJ1-4; 7 nucleotides align to TRBD1. This clonotype was sampled from an adult in good health. The sample here was peripheral blood, taken on day 0 of MenACWY control vaccination. CDR3 in amino acids: CASRDRSFEKLFF. Here the CDR3 DNA reads TGTGCCAGCAGGGACAGGTCCTTCGAAAAACTGTTTTTT.